This T cell receptor (beta chain) was retrieved from a study of T cell responses to AZD1222 COVID-19 vaccine. Here immunoSEQ multiplex PCR was the method, and the copy in TCRdb shows in-frame clones only, minus some. The sample holds nearly 110,000 clones; 89% are singletons and the top ten take 5.5% to 8.5%. Trimming shortened V by 3 bases and J by 3 bases, and 9 bases separated the two germline ends. The CDR3 consists of 13 residues. Germline values: CDR1 SGDLS, CDR2 YYNGEE. The source of this sequence is an adult in good health. The chain carries TRBV9 and TRBJ1-1; D is ambiguous. Material: peripheral blood, obtained on day 0 of AZD1222 vaccination. The CDR3: CASSAAFDTEAFF. The CDR3 coding sequence is TGTGCCAGCAGCGCCGCCTTCGACACTGAAGCTTTCTTT.